Following are 19 T cell receptor beta chains from one sample sequenced in a study of blood T cell repertoires in COVID-19. Sequencing was performed with immunoSEQ multiplex PCR; in TCRdb, only in-frame clones are kept and a portion is missing. The sample lists about 220,000 clones, roughly four fifths occurring once. Material for sequencing was peripheral blood. Receptors originate from a woman in her 70s with acute or convalescent COVID-19.

The gene calls are TRBV29-1 and TRBJ1-1; D remains unclear. The CDR3 length is 12 residues. V lost 4 bases and J lost 1, with 7 bases in between. The germline gives CDR1 SQVTM, CDR2 ANQGSEA. The CDR3 loop reads CSVGLTNTEAFF. CDR3 nucleotide sequence: TGCAGCGTTGGACTGACGAACACTGAAGCTTTCTTT.

This chain joins TRBV9 and TRBJ2-3; 8 positions agree with TRBD2. The V segment lost 6 bases and the J segment 4 bases; nucleotides outside the gene matches: 7. CDR3 length equals 14 residues. Germline-derived CDR1 and CDR2 are SGDLS and YYNGEE. For the CDR3, the DNA is TGTGCCAGCATGCGGACGGGGGGGCCAGATACGCAGTATTTT. Amino acids: CASMRTGGPDTQYF.

The V call is TRBV7-2, the J call TRBJ2-3, with 10 bases lining up with TRBD1. V trimming: 3 bases; J trimming: 3 bases; junction bases outside the gene matches: 6. CDR1 and CDR2 from the germline V gene are SGHTA and FQGNSA. This CDR3 comprises 16 residues. The CDR3 DNA reads as TGTGCCAGCAGCTTCCCTCCGGGACAGGGGACAGATACGCAGTATTTT. Translating gives CASSFPPGQGTDTQYF.

V is TRBV28 and J is TRBJ1-1; TRBD1 is a possible D gene (6 bases). V was trimmed by 6 bases and J by 5 bases, leaving 10 bases between them. The CDR3 spans 12 residues. Germline values: CDR1 MDHEN, CDR2 SYDVKM. CDR3 in DNA: TGTGCCAGCAGCAAACAGGGAACTGAAGCTTTCTTT. This codes for CASSKQGTEAFF.

J is TRBJ2-3 and V is TRBV7-9, with TRBD2 matching 14 bases. Germline V gene lookup returns CDR1 SEHNR and CDR2 FQNEAQ (reference sequence). This CDR3 region has 16 residues. J gave up 6 bases and V 5 bases, and 7 bases lay outside the gene matches. This chain's CDR3 is CASSPGLAGGGDTQYF. The CDR3 DNA follows: TGTGCCAGCAGCCCCGGACTAGCGGGGGGCGGGGATACGCAGTATTTT.

Only a few counts were recorded for this clone. The rearrangement links TRBV7-9 to TRBJ1-6, with D perhaps TRBD1 (5 bases). The CDR3 extends over 15 amino acids. CDR1 SEHNR and CDR2 FQNEAQ come from the germline V gene (reference sequence). V shed 5 bases and J shed 9 bases, with 17 bases lying between them. CDR3 loop: CASSPPPGFSSPLHF. CDR3 sequence (DNA): TGTGCCAGCAGCCCTCCGCCAGGGTTTAGTTCACCCCTCCACTTT.

The rearrangement uses TRBV4-3 and TRBJ2-3; 9 nucleotides align to TRBD1. The CDR3 has 15 residues. V lost 5 bases, J lost 5 bases, and 8 bases stayed unmatched. CDR1 LGHNA and CDR2 YSLEER come from the germline V gene. CDR3 region: CASSNPGTGLDTQYF. The CDR3, as DNA: TGCGCCAGCAGCAACCCCGGGACAGGGTTAGATACGCAGTATTTT.

The CDR3 coding sequence is TGTGCCAGCAGTTTATCCACAGAGAGTGGCTACACCTTC. Protein sequence: CASSLSTESGYTF. The genes are TRBV27 and TRBJ1-2; D is undetermined. The germline V gene encodes CDR1 MNHEY and CDR2 SMNVEV (reference sequence). The CDR3 sequence is 13 residues long. V shed 0 bases and J shed 7 bases, with 9 bases lying between them.

The chain is built from TRBV3-1 (or the pseudogene TRBV3-2) and TRBJ2-5; 8 bases match TRBD2. The germline CDR1 and CDR2 sequences are LGHDT and YNNKEL (reference sequence). The length of the CDR3 is 14 residues. After removal of 5 bases from V and 2 bases from J, the junction contained 4 bases not matched to a gene. CDR3 coding DNA: TGTGCCAGCAGCTTACGCGGGGGGCAAGAGACCCAGTACTTC. Its protein is CASSLRGGQETQYF.

This chain joins TRBV18 and TRBJ1-3; 7 positions agree with TRBD1. CDR1 is KGHSH and CDR2 is LQKENI in the germline V gene. The CDR3 totals 17 residues. V lost 5 bases to trimming and J lost 0 bases; unmatched junction nucleotides: 10. In nucleotides, the CDR3 is TGTGCCAGCTCATACCGGGACAGTATAAACTCTGGAAACACCATATATTTT. This sequence encodes CASSYRDSINSGNTIYF.

This clone was recorded only once. The genes are TRBV4-3 and TRBJ1-2; 7 bases are a match to TRBD1. Per the germline V gene, CDR1 is LGHNA and CDR2 is YSLEER. V lost 1 base to trimming and J lost 0 bases; unmatched junction nucleotides: 8. CDR3 length equals 17 residues. The CDR3 bases are TGCGCCAGCAGCCAAGCGGACAGGATACTTGCTAACTATGGCTACACCTTC. Translated, it gives CASSQADRILANYGYTF.

The V call is TRBV28, the J call TRBJ2-7, with D possibly matching TRBD2 (6 bases). This CDR3 region has 16 residues. The V end lost 4 bases, the J end lost 2 bases, and 18 bases lay between the germline ends. The germline V gene has CDR1 MDHEN and CDR2 SYDVKM. The CDR3 nucleotides are TGTGCCAGCAGTTCTATTGAGGCGGGGAACACCTACGAGCAGTACTTC. Protein product: CASSSIEAGNTYEQYF.

The chain has TRBV5-4 and TRBJ1-3, with D tentatively TRBD1 (6 bases). The CDR3 runs 15 residues. Germline-derived CDR1 and CDR2 are SGHNT and YYREEE (reference sequence). V was clipped by 2 bases and J by 4 bases, with 13 bases between them. The CDR3 nucleotides read TGTGCCAGCAGCTTACAGGGTGGTGAAGGAAACACCATATATTTT. Translation gives CASSLQGGEGNTIYF.

The chain uses TRBV3-1 (or the pseudogene TRBV3-2) and TRBJ2-7; D is undetermined. Germline values: CDR1 LGHDT, CDR2 YNNKEL (reference sequence). Trimming shortened V by 0 bases and J by 1 base, and 7 bases separated the two germline ends. The length of the CDR3 is 14 residues. The CDR3 spells CASSQEYSSYEQYF. CDR3 sequence (DNA): TGTGCCAGCAGCCAAGAATACAGTTCCTACGAGCAGTACTTC.

The chain links TRBV7-2 to TRBJ1-6, with a weak D call TRBD1 (5 bases). The ends were cut back, 1 base at V and 7 bases at J, with 11 bases in the middle. The germline V gene has CDR1 SGHTA and CDR2 FQGNSA. The length of the CDR3 is 15 residues. The CDR3: CASSLEGRVNSPLHF. For the CDR3, the DNA is TGTGCCAGCAGCTTAGAGGGCAGGGTAAATTCACCCCTCCACTTT.

Only one count was recorded for this clone. The chain links TRBV18 to TRBJ2-1; TRBD2 aligns across 13 bases. This CDR3 spans 19 amino acids. The germline V gene has CDR1 KGHSH and CDR2 LQKENI. V was pared by 5 bases and J by 1 base, with 11 bases of the junction left unmatched. The CDR3 is CASSSRTSGGGGSYNEQFF. DNA for the CDR3: TGTGCCAGCTCATCACGGACTAGCGGGGGTGGAGGTTCCTACAATGAGCAGTTCTTC. The variable domain in full, with the rest retrieved from reference TRBV18 and TRBJ2-1, is NAGVMQNPRHLVRRRGQEARLRCSPMKGHSHVYWYRQLPEEGLKFMVYLQKENIIDESGMPKERFSAEFPKEGPSILRIQQVVRGDSAAYFCASSSRTSGGGGSYNEQFFGPGTRLTVL.

This sequence joins TRBV10-3 and TRBJ1-1, with TRBD1 as a possible D gene (5 bases). V was shortened by 4 bases and J by 0 bases, with 6 bases between the two germline ends. Germline CDR1 reads ENHRY; CDR2 reads SYGVKD. The CDR3 consists of 13 residues. The DNA of the CDR3 is TGTGCCATCAGTGGACAGCTGAACACTGAAGCTTTCTTT. This gives the protein CAISGQLNTEAFF.

The rearrangement links TRBV27 to TRBJ1-2; D is possibly TRBD1 (5 bases). V lost 2 bases and J 7 bases, leaving 11 bases between the germline ends. The CDR3 is made up of 13 amino acids. Germline V gene data show CDR1 as MNHEY and CDR2 as SMNVEV (reference sequence). The CDR3 spells CASSLGQGGGYTF. Here the CDR3 DNA reads TGTGCCAGCAGTTTAGGGCAGGGAGGTGGCTACACCTTC.

This chain uses TRBV11-2 with TRBJ2-1; D might be TRBD1 (6 bases). CDR3 length: 12 residues. Germline-derived CDR1 and CDR2 are SGHAT and FQNNGV. V lost 5 bases to trimming and J lost 10 bases, with 12 bases between them. This chain's CDR3 is CASSIDRLEQFF. The CDR3, as DNA: TGTGCCAGCAGCATCGACAGGTTAGAGCAGTTCTTC.